A single sample gave rise to the 9 T cell receptor beta chains below, sequenced in a study of blood T cell repertoires in COVID-19. TCRdb's table, derived via immunoSEQ multiplex PCR, lists solely in-frame clones and lacks some. The sample has 250,000 to 350,000 clones, roughly 85% seen once. The sequenced sample was peripheral blood. These TCRs come from a woman aged 30 to 39 with active or convalescent COVID-19.

The chain carries TRBV27 and TRBJ2-1; D is possibly TRBD2 (5 bases). Looked up from germline, CDR1 is MNHEY and CDR2 is SMNVEV (reference sequence). This CDR3 has 15 amino acids. With 4 bases removed from V and 3 bases from J, the gap between germline ends came to 13 bases. CDR3 DNA: TGTGCCAGCAGTTGGGCCAGCGGATACTACAATGAGCAGTTCTTC. It codes for CASSWASGYYNEQFF.

This clone is a singleton in its sample. The J gene is TRBJ1-2, the V gene TRBV30, with TRBD1 matching 8 bases. V was pared by 8 bases and J by 4 bases, with 6 bases of the junction left unmatched. The CDR3 sequence is 12 residues long. Germline V CDR1 and CDR2: GTSNPN, SVGIG (reference sequence). In DNA form, the CDR3 reads TGTGCCGGGGACAGGTTTAGCTATGGCTACACCTTC. Translation: CAGDRFSYGYTF.

The chain employs TRBV7-2 and TRBJ2-3; TRBD1 agrees at 9 bases. The V gene's germline CDR1 is SGHTA and CDR2 FQGNSA. CDR3 length equals 15 residues. With 2 bases clipped from V and 1 base from J, the junction kept 1 base outside the gene matches. Here the CDR3 DNA reads TGTGCCAGCAGCTTAAGACAGGGGGGCACAGATACGCAGTATTTT. Residues: CASSLRQGGTDTQYF.

CDR3 loop: CASSIPGGNQPQHF. For the CDR3, the DNA is TGTGCCAGTAGTATCCCAGGGGGCAATCAGCCCCAGCATTTT. J is TRBJ1-5 and V is TRBV19; TRBD1 might be the D (6 bases). The V end lost 3 bases, the J end lost 2 bases, and 8 bases lay between the germline ends. The CDR3 covers 14 residues. CDR1 is LNHDA, CDR2 SQIVND, per germline (reference sequence).

The chain combines TRBV28 with TRBJ2-1; 12 nucleotides line up with TRBD2. After removal of 5 bases from V and 0 bases from J, the junction contained 2 bases not matched to a gene. CDR1 and CDR2 (germline): MDHEN, SYDVKM. The CDR3 contains 16 residues. The CDR3 region is CASSTLAGGSYNEQFF. In DNA, the CDR3 is TGTGCCAGCAGTACACTAGCGGGGGGCTCCTACAATGAGCAGTTCTTC.

The V call is TRBV5-4, the J call TRBJ1-2; no definite D call. The ends were cut back, 4 bases at V and 0 bases at J, with 7 bases in the middle. Germline CDR1 reads SGHNT; CDR2 reads YYREEE (reference sequence). This CDR3 region has 13 residues. The CDR3 region is CASSPGANYGYTF. The CDR3 nucleotides are TGTGCCAGCAGCCCAGGTGCTAACTATGGCTACACCTTC.

J is TRBJ1-6 and V is TRBV28; 7 bases map to TRBD1. The junction had 18 bases not matched to a gene; V was cut back by 6 bases and J by 13 bases. There are 16 residues in the CDR3. CDR1 and CDR2 from the germline V gene are MDHEN and SYDVKM. CDR3 amino acids: CASSRGSQRGWSPLHF. The CDR3 nucleotides are TGTGCCAGCAGCAGGGGGTCCCAAAGAGGGTGGTCTCCCCTCCACTTT.

The CDR3 DNA reads as TGTGCCAGCAGTACCCCAGGGACAGGGCGTCCACCCCTCCACTTT. Translating it yields CASSTPGTGRPPLHF. The chain has TRBV6-5 and TRBJ1-6; 9 bases fit TRBD1. CDR1 and CDR2 from the germline V gene are MNHEY and SVGAGI. Germline trimming cut 5 bases from V and 11 bases from J; bases unmatched to any gene: 10. The CDR3 is 15 residues long.

The V gene is TRBV19, the J gene TRBJ1-6; TRBD1 matches 7 bases. The V and J ends lost 3 bases and 10 bases, in that order; junction bases with no gene match: 9. There are 15 residues in the CDR3. Germline CDR1 reads LNHDA; CDR2 reads SQIVND (reference sequence). The CDR3 sequence is CASSIGQASGSPLHF. The CDR3 DNA reads TGTGCCAGTAGTATTGGACAGGCATCGGGCTCACCCCTCCACTTT.